Following are 18 T cell receptor beta chains from one sample sequenced in a study of spatial heterogeneity in lung cancer. Regarding time point: sample taken at primary tumor resection. Material for sequencing was whole RNA from tumor, nontumor lung or frozen PBMC, left unsorted. TCRdb fed the 5' RACE reads into MiXCR, producing one record per CDR3 protein. The table has about 95,000 distinct CDR3 sequences, approximately 8.6% seen once. The specimen comprised PBMCs, sampled at surgery. Source of these receptors: a male donor with early-stage non-small cell lung cancer.

This clonotype was observed a handful of times. CDR3 residues: CASREQGPGQETQYF. The DNA of the CDR3 is TGCGCCAGCAGGGAACAGGGCCCTGGTCAAGAGACCCAGTACTTC. The chain uses TRBV10-2 and TRBJ2-5; a possible D gene is TRBD1 (6 bases). Trimming pared 6 bases from V and 2 bases from J, leaving 16 bases between. CDR3 size: 15 residues. Germline loops: CDR1 WSHSY, CDR2 SAAADI.

This clonotype was seen more than once but under ten times. The chain carries TRBV29-1 and TRBJ2-3; the D is unclear. The CDR3 sequence is 13 residues long. Trimming stripped 6 bases from V and 4 bases from J, with 14 bases between. Germline V gene data show CDR1 as SQVTM and CDR2 as ANQGSEA. The CDR3 coding sequence is TGCAGCGTACGTAAGAACAGTGCAGATACGCAGTATTTT. This sequence encodes CSVRKNSADTQYF.

V and J are TRBV6-5 and TRBJ2-1; D is perhaps TRBD1 (6 bases). Germline V gives CDR1 MNHEY, CDR2 SVGAGI. V gave up 4 bases and J gave up 5 bases, with 12 bases separating them. This CDR3 is 14 amino acids long. CDR3 in DNA: TGTGCCAGCAGTTTAAGAGGGGGTAACAATGAGCAGTTCTTC. Amino acids: CASSLRGGNNEQFF.

This clonotype occurred many times. This chain joins TRBV9 and TRBJ2-3; D not resolved. With 4 bases removed from V and 0 bases from J, the gap between germline ends came to 9 bases. Per the germline V gene, CDR1 is SGDLS and CDR2 is YYNGEE. This CDR3 comprises 14 residues. DNA for the CDR3: TGTGCCAGCAGCAGCTATTCTAGCACAGATACGCAGTATTTT. Protein product: CASSSYSSTDTQYF.

The chain employs TRBV5-6 and TRBJ2-7; D gene uncertain. The V and J ends lost 4 bases and 3 bases respectively, with 20 bases between them. This CDR3 is 16 amino acids long. The germline V gene encodes CDR1 SGHDT and CDR2 YYEEEE. DNA for the CDR3: TGTGCCAGCAGCAGCACGTCAGGACGAAGGTACTACGAGCAGTACTTC. It encodes CASSSTSGRRYYEQYF. Based on the CDR3 plus reference TRBV5-6 and TRBJ2-7, the full variable domain is DAGVTQSPTHLIKTRGQQVTLRCSPKSGHDTVSWYQQALGQGPQFIFQYYEEEERQRGNFPDRFSGHQFPNYSSELNVNALLLGDSALYLCASSSTSGRRYYEQYFGPGTRLTVT.

V and J are TRBV21-1 and TRBJ2-3. TRBV21-1 is a recognized pseudogene. The length of the CDR3 is 13 residues. The CDR3 protein is CASSKEPDGTQYF. The CDR3 coding sequence is TGTGCCAGCAGCAAAGAACCGGATGGGACGCAGTATTTT.

This clonotype was observed a few times. CDR3 bases: TGTGCCAGCAGCCCTTACAGCTACGAGCAGTACTTC. It translates to CASSPYSYEQYF. The V call is TRBV9, the J call TRBJ2-7; D gene ambiguous. Germline V gene data show CDR1 as SGDLS and CDR2 as YYNGEE. Trimming removed 4 bases at V and 3 bases at J, with 8 bases between. The CDR3 totals 12 residues.

This clonotype was counted only a few times. This chain connects TRBV18 to TRBJ2-6; perhaps TRBD2 as D (6 bases). Germline V gives CDR1 KGHSH, CDR2 LQKENI. The length of the CDR3 is 15 residues. V was pared by 3 bases and J by 2 bases, with 8 bases between. The CDR3 here is CASSPSGAGANVLTF. The CDR3 nucleotides read TGTGCCAGCTCACCTTCGGGGGCTGGGGCCAACGTCCTGACTTTC.

This clonotype was recorded many times. The rearrangement links TRBV5-1 to TRBJ2-1; 16 bases line up with TRBD2. The CDR3 sequence is 14 residues long. Per germline, CDR1 SGHRS and CDR2 YFSETQ. V gave up 3 bases and J gave up 15 bases; unmatched junction bases: 6. The CDR3 region is CASSSGTSGGAPFF. The CDR3 DNA reads as TGCGCCAGCAGCTCTGGGACTAGCGGGGGGGCGCCGTTCTTC.

There are a few counts of this clonotype. The chain joins TRBV7-8 to TRBJ2-3; the match to TRBD2 covers 7 bases. V trimming: 3 bases; J trimming: 4 bases; junction bases outside the gene matches: 1. The CDR3 has 13 amino acids. CDR1 is SGHVS and CDR2 is FQNEAQ in the germline V gene. The CDR3: CASSFAGADTQYF. For the CDR3, the DNA is TGTGCCAGCAGCTTCGCGGGAGCAGATACGCAGTATTTT. Variable domain in full (rest from reference TRBV7-8 and TRBJ2-3): GAGVSQSPRYKVAKRGQDVALRCDPISGHVSLFWYQQALGQGPEFLTYFQNEAQLDKSGLPSDRFFAERPEGSVSTLKIQRTQQEDSAVYLCASSFAGADTQYFGPGTRLTVL.

In this sample, this clonotype turned up many times. The chain links TRBV10-3 to TRBJ1-2, with 12 positions matching TRBD1. Germline V gene sequence: CDR1 ENHRY, CDR2 SYGVKD. The CDR3 sequence is 16 residues long. Germline trimming cut 1 base from V and 8 bases from J; bases unmatched to any gene: 8. Here the CDR3 reads CAISELGTGGERGYTF. CDR3 DNA: TGTGCCATCAGTGAGTTAGGGACAGGGGGCGAACGAGGCTACACCTTC.

This clonotype was counted between two and nine times. This chain connects TRBV29-1 to TRBJ2-3; D perhaps matches TRBD2 (5 bases). The CDR3 consists of 15 residues. Germline V gives CDR1 SQVTM, CDR2 ANQGSEA. Trimming pared 3 bases from V and 0 bases from J, leaving 13 bases between. CDR3 DNA sequence: TGCAGCGTTGACGGAGGTATGGGAAGCACAGATACGCAGTATTTT. Translating it yields CSVDGGMGSTDTQYF.

Only a few counts were recorded for this clonotype. J is TRBJ2-6 and V is TRBV7-2, with D possibly matching TRBD2 (5 bases). CDR3 length: 14 residues. Germline V gene lookup returns CDR1 SGHTA and CDR2 FQGNSA. Trimming removed 5 bases from V and 2 bases from J, with 7 bases in between. CDR3 region: CASSPGAGANVLTF. CDR3 nucleotides: TGTGCCAGCAGCCCCGGGGCTGGGGCCAACGTCCTGACTTTC.

This clonotype was found a few times. V gene TRBV27 combines with J gene TRBJ2-3; possible D gene TRBD2, 6 bases. V was pared by 4 bases and J by 6 bases, with 17 bases between. The CDR3 has 15 residues. In germline, CDR1 is MNHEY, CDR2 SMNVEV (reference sequence). CDR3 DNA sequence: TGTGCCAGCAGTTCCCGGGACTGGCGCGGGGATACGCAGTATTTT. This translates into CASSSRDWRGDTQYF.

This chain joins TRBV20-1 and TRBJ2-4; D is perhaps TRBD2 (6 bases). The V end lost 3 bases, the J end lost 0 bases, and 15 bases lay between the germline ends. Germline V gives CDR1 DFQATT, CDR2 SNEGSKA (reference sequence). There are 16 residues in the CDR3. CDR3 coding DNA: TGCAGTGCTAGGACGAGAGGAGGGGAAGCCAAAAACATTCAGTACTTC. Amino acids: CSARTRGGEAKNIQYF.

This chain connects TRBV11-2 to TRBJ2-7; 7 bases are shared with TRBD1. Germline V gene sequence: CDR1 SGHAT, CDR2 FQNNGV. V gave up 5 bases and J gave up 8 bases; unmatched junction bases: 3. CDR3 length: 11 amino acids. CDR3 sequence reads: CASSTRGKQYF. As DNA, the CDR3 is TGTGCCAGCAGCACCAGGGGGAAGCAGTACTTC.

A word on this clonotype: This may arise from a read error, as a much more abundant clone is one base away. V usage is TRBV29-1 and J usage is TRBJ2-2, with D tentatively TRBD2 (5 bases). Germline V gives CDR1 SQVTM, CDR2 ANQGSEA. The CDR3 runs to 12 residues. CDR3 DNA sequence: TGCAGCGTTGGGCGGAACACCGGGGTGCTGTTTTTT. Translating it yields CSVGRNTGVLFF.

This clonotype was found many times. The J gene is TRBJ1-1, the V gene TRBV13, with D possibly matching TRBD1 (6 bases). Germline V gene lookup returns CDR1 PRHDT and CDR2 FYEKMQ (reference sequence). The CDR3 is 15 amino acids. The V end lost 2 bases, the J end lost 4 bases, and 14 bases lay between the germline ends. As DNA, the CDR3 is TGTGCCAGCAGCTTACCACAGGGACGGGGCACTGAAGCTTTCTTT. Translated, it gives CASSLPQGRGTEAFF.